This entry concerns a single TCR beta chain. Antigen: not known. The data derive from a study of T cells in Graves' hyperthyroidism and ophthalmopathy. Study results and caveats: Separation of ophthalmopathy from stable hyperthyroidism was achieved by a 13 V-J model. Model output signaled ophthalmopathy a median roughly 6 months ahead of onset.

Patients showing uncontrolled infection, other autoimmune disease, pregnancy or lactation were ineligible. The CDR3 length is 12 residues. The V gene's germline CDR1 is MGHDK and CDR2 SYGVNS. V gave up 4 bases and J gave up 7 bases, with 10 bases separating them. The source material, RNA transcripts, was used to amplify TCR beta CDR3 regions. The HTBI primer set drove a first-round RT-PCR of the TCR CDR3. TCRdb reanalysed the multiplex PCR reads using MiXCR and keeps one entry per CDR3 protein. The data show some 570,000 distinct CDR3 sequences, with 11% to 15% seen just once and roughly 6.9% held by the top ten.

The sequenced sample was blood. The V and J genes are TRBV25-1 and TRBJ1-1; D remains unclear. This sequence was found in a woman aged 18-30 years with Graves' ophthalmopathy. The CDR3: CASSGSKVEAFF. The CDR3 DNA follows: TGTGCCAGCAGTGGATCCAAGGTTGAAGCTTTCTTT.